This T cell receptor (beta chain) is from a study of blood T cells in healthy people across ages. For the second PCR, which ran for 7 to 11 cycles, a sample-barcoded 5' primer and a J-beta primer mix were used. Via MiXCR, TCRdb re-called the 5' RACE reads, giving one row per CDR3 protein. The sample holds approximately 1.5 million distinct CDR3 sequences; about 42% are singletons and the top ten take around 4%. Regarding this clonotype: The antigen is unknown.

The CDR3 is 16 amino acids. Germline V gene sequence: CDR1 MNHEY, CDR2 SMNVEV (reference sequence). With V trimmed by 6 bases and J by 3 bases, 9 bases remained unmatched. Study observations and caveats: The study found more naive CD4+ cells and higher diversity in long-lived than aged donors.

This TCR was recovered from a young woman in good health. Input material: blood. The J gene is TRBJ2-7, the V gene TRBV27, with 12 bases that match TRBD2. This CDR3 reads CASRWTSGELGYEQYF. CDR3 sequence (DNA): TGTGCCAGCAGGTGGACTAGCGGGGAGCTAGGCTACGAGCAGTACTTC.